This TCR beta chain is from a study of T-cell memory formation after mild COVID-19. With regard to this clonotype: Its antigen is still unknown.

From 5'RACE with constant-segment primers came TCR alpha and TCR beta cDNA libraries that carried sample barcodes and UMIs. One entry per CDR3 protein, called by TCRdb with MiXCR from the 5' RACE reads. This repertoire shows a few hundred thousand distinct CDR3 sequences, approximately 15% found once; its top ten account for approximately 20%. Study-wide findings and caveats: Some clones that responded were present in memory (sampled pre-infection), which suggests cross-reactive memory joined.

Germline V gives CDR1 LGHNT, CDR2 FRNRAP. The CDR3 sequence is 13 residues long. With 2 bases removed from V and 10 bases from J, the gap between germline ends came to 14 bases. Sequenced input: PBMCs or a T cell subset sorted from them (not recorded which). This clonotype was obtained from a man younger than 35 who had mild COVID-19 (a few samples of this study predate the infection). Cell type and time point are not known. The V gene is TRBV12-5, the J gene TRBJ2-5, with D unclear. The CDR3 nucleotides are TGTGCTAGTGGTTTGAGGTCGAAGGGAAACCAGTACTTC. As protein: CASGLRSKGNQYF.